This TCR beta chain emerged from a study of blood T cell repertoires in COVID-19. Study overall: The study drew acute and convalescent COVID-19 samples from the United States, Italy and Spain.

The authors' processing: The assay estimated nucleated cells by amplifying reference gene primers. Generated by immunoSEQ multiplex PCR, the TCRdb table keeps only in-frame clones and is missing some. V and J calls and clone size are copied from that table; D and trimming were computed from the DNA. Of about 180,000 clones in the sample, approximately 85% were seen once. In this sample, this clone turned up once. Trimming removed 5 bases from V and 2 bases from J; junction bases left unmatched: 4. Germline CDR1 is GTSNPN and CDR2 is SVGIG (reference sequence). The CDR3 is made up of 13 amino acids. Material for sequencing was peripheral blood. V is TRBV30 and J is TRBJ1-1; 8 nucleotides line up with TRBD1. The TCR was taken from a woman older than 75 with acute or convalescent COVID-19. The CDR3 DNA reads TGTGCCTGGTACAGGGGGGCCAACACTGAAGCTTTCTTT. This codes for CAWYRGANTEAFF.